These 27 T cell receptor beta chains came from one sample sequenced in a study of cytomegalovirus exposure and HLA in healthy donors. PCR employed 60 Vbeta and 13 Jbeta primers. TCRdb's table, derived via immunoSEQ multiplex PCR, lists solely in-frame clones and lacks some. The sample carries tens of thousands of clones, less than 70% recorded once. The sequenced sample was PBMCs. The receptors here all came from a man aged 45 to 65 in good health and CMV-seronegative.

The sample holds a few counts of this clone. V is TRBV2 and J is TRBJ1-5; D not certain. The CDR3 runs 14 residues. Germline V CDR1 and CDR2: SNHLY, FYNNEI. Trimming took 2 bases from V and 3 from J, leaving 8 bases between them. The CDR3 loop is CASSEQSFNQPQHF. The DNA for the CDR3 is TGTGCCAGCAGTGAACAGTCTTTCAATCAGCCCCAGCATTTT.

The genes are TRBV29-1 and TRBJ2-3; D gene uncertain. The CDR3 is made up of 12 amino acids. CDR1 is SQVTM, CDR2 ANQGSEA, per germline. The germline V and J ends were trimmed by 6 bases and 4 bases, with 11 bases remaining between them. CDR3 bases: TGCAGCGTGGAGCCCGGGTCAGATACGCAGTATTTT. As protein: CSVEPGSDTQYF.

The chain couples TRBV9 to TRBJ1-2, with TRBD1 matching over 8 bases. The ends lost 4 bases at V and 6 bases at J; junction bases unmatched: 8. The CDR3 sequence is 14 residues long. Germline loops: CDR1 SGDLS, CDR2 YYNGEE. The CDR3 DNA follows: TGTGCCAGCAGCAGGACAGGGTATTCCGATGGCTACACCTTC. It codes for CASSRTGYSDGYTF.

V gene TRBV6-5 combines with J gene TRBJ2-1; D possibly corresponds to TRBD2 (6 bases). The CDR3 length is 14 residues. The V end was cut by 0 bases, the J end by 8 bases, with 11 bases between. Germline-derived CDR1 and CDR2 are MNHEY and SVGAGI. The CDR3 region has the DNA TGTGCCAGCAGTTACTCTAGCGGTTGGGATGAGCAGTTCTTC. Protein product: CASSYSSGWDEQFF.

CDR3 sequence: CASSFARTSLNEQFF. The CDR3 DNA reads TGTGCCAGCAGCTTCGCTCGGACTAGCCTAAATGAGCAGTTCTTC. The chain has TRBV7-2 and TRBJ2-1; 8 bases map to TRBD2. The CDR3 has 15 amino acids. Germline V gene lookup returns CDR1 SGHTA and CDR2 FQGNSA. Trimming removed 3 bases from V and 7 bases from J; junction bases left unmatched: 8.

The rearrangement links TRBV27 to TRBJ2-7, with D maybe TRBD2 (5 bases). Germline CDR1 and CDR2: MNHEY and SMNVEV (reference sequence). Trimming removed 0 bases at V and 3 bases at J, with 9 bases between. The CDR3 totals 14 residues. CDR3 protein: CASSLSPGNYEQYV. DNA of the CDR3: TGTGCCAGCAGTTTATCGCCGGGAAACTACGAGCAGTACGTC.

The CDR3 coding sequence is TGTGCCAGCAGCTTAGGACTAGACAGACTCAATGAGCAGTTCTTC. Protein sequence: CASSLGLDRLNEQFF. J is TRBJ2-1 and V is TRBV5-6, with TRBD2 identical over 7 bases. V trimming: 2 bases; J trimming: 6 bases; junction bases outside the gene matches: 8. This CDR3 has 15 residues. Germline V gene lookup returns CDR1 SGHDT and CDR2 YYEEEE.

The V and J genes are TRBV5-1 and TRBJ1-2; 9 bases fit TRBD1. Germline V gene lookup returns CDR1 SGHRS and CDR2 YFSETQ. The CDR3 has 13 residues. After removal of 0 bases from V and 8 bases from J, the junction contained 2 bases not matched to a gene. The CDR3 nucleotides read TGCGCCAGCAGCTTGGGGGACAGGGCGGGCTACACCTTC. This codes for CASSLGDRAGYTF.

The table lists this clone with a few counts. This chain links TRBV14 with TRBJ2-6; D may be TRBD1 (5 bases). Germline V gene lookup returns CDR1 SGHDN and CDR2 FVKESK. V was shortened by 5 bases and J by 13 bases, with 15 bases between the two germline ends. This CDR3 has 13 amino acids. The CDR3 sequence is CASSVNRLGVLTF. The CDR3 DNA follows: TGTGCCAGCAGCGTAAACAGGCTCGGGGTCCTGACTTTC.

This chain links TRBV2 with TRBJ1-1; no reliable D call. Trimming shortened V by 5 bases and J by 4 bases, and 14 bases separated the two germline ends. Germline CDR1 reads SNHLY; CDR2 reads FYNNEI. The CDR3 has 14 amino acids. In DNA form, the CDR3 reads TGTGCCAGCAGTAGTTACAAGGGAGGCACTGAAGCTTTCTTT. This encodes CASSSYKGGTEAFF.

The chain uses TRBV5-1 and TRBJ2-5; 8 nucleotides align to TRBD1. The V gene's germline CDR1 is SGHRS and CDR2 YFSETQ. With 6 bases clipped from V and 4 bases from J, the junction kept 17 bases outside the gene matches. The CDR3 totals 17 residues. CDR3 in DNA: TGCGCCAGCACTACGCTGTCCGGAGGGACAGGCGGAGAGACCCAGTACTTC. The encoded protein is CASTTLSGGTGGETQYF.

This clone has just a few counts. The chain carries TRBV7-9 and TRBJ2-7, with 7 bases that match TRBD1. The CDR3 has 14 amino acids. Germline V lookup: CDR1 SEHNR, CDR2 FQNEAQ (reference sequence). The J segment lost 7 bases and the V segment lost 5 bases, leaving 11 bases of the junction unmatched. The DNA of the CDR3 is TGTGCCAGCAGCCCGCGGACAGGCCTTTGGGAGCAGTACTTC. This codes for CASSPRTGLWEQYF.

This sequence joins TRBV2 and TRBJ2-3, with D maybe TRBD1 (5 bases). The ends were cut back, 3 bases at V and 2 bases at J, with 15 bases in the middle. In germline, CDR1 is SNHLY, CDR2 FYNNEI. This CDR3 contains 16 residues. CDR3: CASSDGDRPYTDTQYF. In nucleotides, the CDR3 is TGTGCCAGCAGTGATGGAGACAGACCGTACACAGATACGCAGTATTTT.

CDR3 region: CASSQDPRGSTDTQYF. The CDR3 region has the DNA TGTGCCAGCAGCCAAGATCCCCGGGGGAGCACAGATACGCAGTATTTT. The rearrangement links TRBV4-2 to TRBJ2-3; D possibly corresponds to TRBD2 (6 bases). V was pared by 0 bases and J by 0 bases, with 10 bases between. This CDR3 is 16 amino acids long. The V gene's germline CDR1 is LGHNA and CDR2 YNFKEQ.

CDR3 nucleotide sequence: TGTGCCATCAGTGAGTCGAAGGCTGCCAGGAACTATGGCTACACCTTC. Translated, it gives CAISESKAARNYGYTF. The chain employs TRBV10-3 and TRBJ1-2; D remains ambiguous. This CDR3 has 16 residues. Between the trimmed V and J ends, which lost 0 bases and 2 bases, there was a span of 13 bases. From germline, CDR1 is ENHRY and CDR2 SYGVKD.

This clone was seen a handful of times. The chain has TRBV12-5 and TRBJ1-1, with D unresolved. The CDR3 consists of 12 residues. V was shortened by 3 bases and J by 1 base, with 3 bases between the two germline ends. The germline V gene encodes CDR1 LGHNT and CDR2 FRNRAP. As DNA, the CDR3 is TGTGCTAGTGGTTTCTGGAACACTGAAGCTTTCTTT. Its protein is CASGFWNTEAFF.

The chain combines TRBV7-9 with TRBJ2-1, with 8 bases fitting TRBD2. Germline-derived CDR1 and CDR2 are SEHNR and FQNEAQ (reference sequence). The CDR3 sequence is 13 residues long. J gave up 9 bases and V 10 bases, and 11 bases lay outside the gene matches. CDR3 protein: CAIGRGGLGEQFF. The CDR3 DNA is TGTGCCATCGGGCGCGGGGGGTTGGGTGAGCAGTTCTTC.

The CDR3 spells CASSLGTSNSPQYF. The CDR3 DNA is TGTGCCAGCAGCTTGGGGACTAGTAATTCCCCGCAGTATTTT. The V gene is TRBV7-3, the J gene TRBJ2-3, with TRBD2 matching over 8 bases. The V gene end was trimmed by 3 bases and the J gene end by 10 bases; junction bases not matched to a gene: 9. Germline values: CDR1 SGHTA, CDR2 FQGTGA. The CDR3 runs to 14 residues.

This clone occurred a few times. The V and J genes are TRBV5-4 and TRBJ2-5, with 11 nucleotides matching TRBD2. V was pared by 4 bases and J by 5 bases, with 10 bases of the junction left unmatched. The V gene's germline CDR1 is SGHNT and CDR2 YYREEE (reference sequence). The CDR3 spans 16 residues. Here the CDR3 reads CASSPKLAGVGETQYF. The CDR3 DNA sequence: TGTGCCAGCAGCCCCAAACTAGCGGGAGTGGGGGAGACCCAGTACTTC. Full variable domain (rest looked up from reference TRBV5-4 and TRBJ2-5): ETGVTQSPTHLIKTRGQQVTLRCSSQSGHNTVSWYQQALGQGPQFIFQYYREEENGRGNFPPRFSGLQFPNYSSELNVNALELDDSALYLCASSPKLAGVGETQYFGPGTRLLVL.

Only one count was recorded for this clone. J is TRBJ1-2 and V is TRBV9; no firm D call. CDR3 length: 15 amino acids. Trimming removed 0 bases from V and 2 bases from J, with 11 bases in between. CDR1 is SGDLS and CDR2 is YYNGEE in the germline V gene. The CDR3 DNA reads as TGTGCCAGCAGCGTAGGGAGGACCCCCAACTATGGCTACACCTTC. Protein product: CASSVGRTPNYGYTF. The entire variable domain, with the rest obtained from reference TRBV9 and TRBJ1-2, is as follows: DSGVTQTPKHLITATGQRVTLRCSPRSGDLSVYWYQQSLDQGLQFLIQYYNGEERAKGNILERFSAQQFPDLHSELNLSSLELGDSALYFCASSVGRTPNYGYTFGSGTRLTVV.

This clone occurred a few times. J is TRBJ2-1 and V is TRBV19; unclear D gene. This CDR3 contains 12 residues. Germline CDR1 LNHDA, CDR2 SQIVND (reference sequence). V was pared by 3 bases and J by 5 bases, with 5 bases between. The CDR3 region has the DNA TGTGCCAGTAGTATGGGCAACAATGAGCAGTTCTTC. Its translation: CASSMGNNEQFF.

The CDR3 protein is CASSYGDRYQETQYF. The CDR3 DNA sequence: TGTGCCAGCAGTTACGGGGACAGGTACCAAGAGACCCAGTACTTC. J is TRBJ2-5 and V is TRBV6-5, with 8 bases that match TRBD1. The V gene end was trimmed by 2 bases and the J gene end by 0 bases; junction bases not matched to a gene: 2. Germline V lookup: CDR1 MNHEY, CDR2 SVGAGI. This CDR3 is built from 15 residues.

The rearrangement uses TRBV14 and TRBJ2-3; D is ambiguous. CDR1 is SGHDN and CDR2 is FVKESK in the germline V gene. The V gene lost 3 bases and the J gene lost 0 bases, with 4 bases spanning the gap. The CDR3 extends over 13 amino acids. The chain's CDR3 is CASSHLSTDTQYF. The DNA for the CDR3 is TGTGCCAGCAGCCACCTTAGCACAGATACGCAGTATTTT.

This clone appeared once. V usage is TRBV6-5 and J usage is TRBJ2-5; unclear D gene. The CDR3 is made up of 13 amino acids. The ends were cut back, 6 bases at V and 1 base at J, with 9 bases in the middle. The germline gives CDR1 MNHEY, CDR2 SVGAGI. CDR3: CASSPPGQETQYF. In DNA form, the CDR3 reads TGTGCCAGCAGCCCTCCGGGCCAAGAGACCCAGTACTTC.

The chain links TRBV30 to TRBJ1-4; D remains unclear. The V and J ends lost 1 base and 8 bases respectively, with 5 bases between them. The CDR3 runs 11 residues. Per the germline V gene, CDR1 is GTSNPN and CDR2 is SVGIG (reference sequence). The CDR3 coding sequence is TGTGCCTGGAGTGCCGGGGAAAAACTGTTTTTT. Its protein product is CAWSAGEKLFF.

This clone has only a few counts. The chain employs TRBV11-2 and TRBJ1-2; 7 bases are shared with TRBD1. J lost 3 bases, V lost 4 bases, and 11 bases had no gene match. The CDR3 consists of 16 residues. Germline V lookup: CDR1 SGHAT, CDR2 FQNNGV. CDR3 loop: CASSSRNRGGYYGYTF. The CDR3 region has the DNA TGTGCCAGCAGCTCTAGAAACAGGGGTGGCTACTATGGCTACACCTTC.

The CDR3 reads CASSPNPRGPYEQYF. CDR3 bases: TGTGCCAGCAGCCCGAATCCCAGGGGCCCCTACGAGCAGTACTTC. The rearrangement joins TRBV7-3 to TRBJ2-7; D is possibly TRBD1 (6 bases). Germline V gene data show CDR1 as SGHTA and CDR2 as FQGTGA. There are 15 residues in the CDR3. V shed 5 bases and J shed 2 bases, with 16 bases lying between them.